The present TCR beta chain was sequenced within a study of cytomegalovirus exposure and HLA in healthy donors (dated by TCRdb to about 2017). About the full investigation: In an earlier analysis of roughly 590 of the donors, 250 to 350 Gb of sequence data and 100 million or so unique TCR beta sequences from roughly 180 million T cells were reported. A later analysis re-analyzed previously published TCR beta repertoires from about 600 donors and added high-resolution HLA genotyping to study TCR occurrence patterns. The study used immunosequencing to profile the T cell repertoires of more than 650 subjects and linked those repertoires to cytomegalovirus serostatus. Of the 300 to 500 genotyped donors, 81% were placed in the genetic ancestry cluster associated with self-reported Caucasian donors. On average, 235,054 unique TCR beta nucleotide sequences were sequenced per donor among about 400 genotyped donors of the cohort, with roughly 20% of those sequences being non-productive. Besides the first cohort of approximately 710 subjects, a separate validation cohort made up of roughly 120 different subjects was used. To predict cytomegalovirus infection status, the study brought together high-throughput TCR immunosequencing, statistical association of individual TCRs with disease status, and machine learning. Typing coverage differed by locus: A, B, C, DRB1 and DQB1 were typed in roughly 629-630 donors, DQA1 in about 560, DPA1 in 600 to 610, and DPB1 in 400 to 480. The study aimed to test whether cataloging public T cell receptors could reveal signatures of past pathogen exposure. Rather than drawing on any new phenotypic data, the later analysis identified candidate immune exposures from TCR beta sequences and the way those sequences occurred across donors. Roughly 5 DR-DQ haplotypes were handled as single units for association and clustering, since linkage in the cohort was strong. A later genetic analysis used genome-wide SNP genotypes for 398 of the 666 donors, treating that subset as a discovery cohort. Every repertoire in the discovery cohort had been generated on one and the same sequencing platform. HLA typing included class I and class II loci at four-digit resolution. Donor age, sex, ethnicity and CMV serostatus were compiled together with the repertoire data. An earlier analysis of fewer than 700 of the donors applied high-throughput TCR beta sequencing to assess whether each TCR beta V gene segment acted as functional or pseudogenic. An early release that covered around 590 HLA-typed donors contained approximately 320 gigabases of sequencing data and some 87 million unique TCR sequences.

The library was generated by the immunoSEQ multiplex PCR assay. For the multiplex PCR, a mixture combining 60 forward primers for TCR Vbeta segments and 13 reverse primers for TCR Jbeta segments was used. The CDR3 region of rearranged TCR beta genes was amplified from genomic DNA with a multiplex PCR assay. The Illumina HiSeq System was used to sequence the amplified TCR beta libraries as 87-base-pair reads. Under the source paper's analysis protocol: Across the roughly 670 repertoires, a later analysis counted roughly 77 million unique TCR beta chains, 8.5 million to 12 million of which were shared by at least two donors. Raw reads were error-corrected and collapsed into unique sequences with a nearest-neighbor algorithm that merged closely related sequences to remove PCR and sequencing errors. To assign V, D and J gene segments, CDR3 sequences were aligned to IMGT reference sequences. Each retained sequence needed at least a six-nucleotide match to both a V gene segment and a J gene segment. A rearrangement counted as productive if the CDR3 had no stop codons and remained in frame with V and J, and every other rearrangement counted as non-productive. CDR3 was defined according to IMGT convention as the region running from the second conserved V-encoded cysteine to the conserved J-encoded phenylalanine. The earlier analysis of a few hundred of the donors excluded sequences that lacked an unambiguous match to a single V gene segment. An earlier analysis of a few hundred of the donors called V segments functional above 56.7% productive rearrangements and segregating when the between-donor standard deviation exceeded 5%. A statistical classification framework was developed to diagnose cytomegalovirus status using the catalog of TCR beta chain sequences. V and J gene assignment, in a later analysis, came from comparing TCR nucleotide sequences with IMGT/GENE-DB human TR gene sequences. In a later analysis, CDR3 sequences and most-parsimonious VDJ recombination scenarios were assigned using the TCRdist pipeline. A later analysis defined each TCR beta chain by its CDR3 amino acid sequence plus V-gene family, and excluded reads lacking a unique V-gene family. As a way to deal with suspected cross-contamination and a sequencing artifact, a later analysis dropped roughly 600 nucleotide sequences that were highly shared and had low generation probability. In a later analysis, a clonal expansion index was calculated for each public chain from normalized within-repertoire ranks of inferred template counts. In a later analysis, generation probabilities were computed with a VDJ recombination model fitted to out-of-frame rearrangements, and the resulting probabilities were checked against IGoR. In a later analysis, hypergeometric tests were used to score TCR-TCR, TCR-HLA and TCR-CMV co-occurrence, with a repertoire-size bias correction applied to TCR pairs. In a later analysis, false discovery rates were estimated by permuting HLA or CMV assignments 20 times. In a later analysis, co-occurring TCRs were grouped using DBSCAN, and TCRdist sequence similarity was added for clustering within HLA-allele-positive subsets. Repertoires with fewer than 30,000 or more than 120,000 public chains were left out of co-occurrence clustering, as were a handful of repertoires with anomalous nucleotide sharing. TCRdb took this table from immuneACCESS and kept in-frame rearrangements with V and J called. Such tables lack part of the clones; where checked against another copy, unresolved V genes explain under half of the gap, and the rest is unexplained. V, J and clone size are those of that table, while D and trimming were read from the DNA. Within this sample are over 95,000 clones, with around 76% of them counted one time only. The top ten hold 9.5% to 15% of the sample.

The cohort was made up of hundreds of healthy bone marrow donors. At the time of sampling, every cohort member was nominally healthy, though immune exposures that went unrecorded were likely present. The donor was CMV seropositive and belonged to the group of more than 250 seropositive cohort members. Every donor gave a peripheral blood sample, and the peripheral blood mononuclear cells from that sample were used for TCR beta sequencing. Genomic DNA was extracted from the blood cell samples with the Qiagen DNeasy Blood Extraction Kit. General conclusions and limits of the study: Compared with the roughly 720-donor mean, donors in an Asian-associated ancestry cluster had fewer N-insertions in productive TCRs, according to a later genetic analysis. The authors suggested that the approach could potentially be generalized to other disease states and immunological phenotypes. A further reported finding was that TCR beta sequences accurately predicted the HLA-A and HLA-B alleles for most subjects in the first cohort. A later analysis reported that several top co-occurrence clusters appeared linked to parvovirus B19, influenza, CMV and Epstein-Barr virus. In an earlier analysis of 587 of the donors, most TCR beta V segments appeared in productive rearrangements about 90% or about 30% of the time, broadly matching IMGT annotations. In vitro tests confirmed that a few of the cytomegalovirus-associated TCR beta chains recognize cytomegalovirus antigens. Only TCR beta chains were sequenced in this cohort, and the absence of alpha or paired-chain data limited detectable features. Assigning TCR associations to individual alleles was difficult when HLA alleles, especially DR and DQ, strongly co-occurred. Correlated functional status among segregating V segments might reflect linkage disequilibrium, but an unknown experimental factor could not be ruled out. Presence/absence analyses assumed roughly uniform sequencing depth across donors, an assumption that may not hold. Immune exposure information for the cohort was limited to CMV serostatus. Because HLA typing was unavailable for some donors at each locus, only the typed subset was used in association tests. The study listed approximately 150 TCR beta chains as associated with cytomegalovirus. In a later analysis, most CMV-associated TCR beta chains were found to appear HLA-restricted, with HLA associations seemingly driven largely by CMV exposure. Cytomegalovirus status was reported to be diagnosed by the classifier with high specificity and sensitivity in both the original and validation cohorts. According to a later analysis, TCR association rates differed among HLA loci, with DRB1 alleles showing the most associated TCRs and HLA-C alleles showing the fewest. A later analysis found that HLA-associated TCR beta chains were more clonally expanded and had lower generation probabilities than equally common non-associated chains. The earlier analysis of approximately 590 of the donors excluded approximately 17 rarely observed V segments, including chromosome 9 orphons, because counts were too low. V-gene and J-gene trimming of TCR beta chains was associated with a missense DCLRE1C variant in a later genetic analysis, and the association was replicated in an independent cohort. Across donors, most TCR sequences were observed very rarely, whereas some public TCRs were present in many individuals. A cluster of highly shared sequence variants was judged likely to represent a technical artifact of the sequencing pipeline. A later analysis associated some 17,000 TCR beta sequences with specific HLA alleles at a false discovery rate of 0.05.

To note about this clone: Its antigen remains undetermined. No much larger clone exists at a distance of one base, and base qualities are not known.

The receptor comes from a woman between 40 and 50 years old in good health and CMV-seropositive. Specimen: PBMCs.

The nucleotide sequence reads as follows: TGTGCCAGCAGACTAGACAGGGGCAATTCACCCCTCCACTTT. This yields the protein CASRLDRGNSPLHF. In this chain, TRBV6-5 is recombined with TRBJ1-6, with 8 bases aligning to TRBD1. The CDR3, cysteine through phenylalanine, is 14 amino acids long. Only CDR3 DNA is held: 42 bases, read in frame from base 1. Trimming takes 6 bases off V and 7 bases off J; junction bases not matched to a gene: 5. CDR1 and CDR2 are read off the germline V gene as MNHEY and SVGAGI.